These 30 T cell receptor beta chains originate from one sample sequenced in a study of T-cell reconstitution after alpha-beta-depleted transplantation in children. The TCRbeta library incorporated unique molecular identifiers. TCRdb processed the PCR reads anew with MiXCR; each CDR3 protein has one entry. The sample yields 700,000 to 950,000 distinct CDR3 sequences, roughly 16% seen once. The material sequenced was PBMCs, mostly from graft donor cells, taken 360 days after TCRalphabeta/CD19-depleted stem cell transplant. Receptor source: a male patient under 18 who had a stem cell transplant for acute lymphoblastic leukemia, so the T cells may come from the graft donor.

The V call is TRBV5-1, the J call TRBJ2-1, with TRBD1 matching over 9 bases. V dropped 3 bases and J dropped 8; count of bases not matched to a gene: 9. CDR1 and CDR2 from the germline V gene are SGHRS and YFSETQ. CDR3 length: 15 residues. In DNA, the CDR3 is TGCGCCAGCAGCTCTCCGGGACAGGGCCGGGATGAGCAGTTCTTC. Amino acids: CASSSPGQGRDEQFF.

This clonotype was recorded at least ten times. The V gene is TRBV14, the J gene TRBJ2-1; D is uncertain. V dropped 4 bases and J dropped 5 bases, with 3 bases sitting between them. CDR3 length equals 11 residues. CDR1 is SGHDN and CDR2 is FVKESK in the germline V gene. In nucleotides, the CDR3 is TGTGCCAGCAGCCGGCACAATGAGCAGTTCTTC. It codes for CASSRHNEQFF. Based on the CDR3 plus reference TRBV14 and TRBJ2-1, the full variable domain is EAGVTQFPSHSVIEKGQTVTLRCDPISGHDNLYWYRRVMGKEIKFLLHFVKESKQDESGMPNNRFLAERTGGTYSTLKVQPAELEDSGVYFCASSRHNEQFFGPGTRLTVL.

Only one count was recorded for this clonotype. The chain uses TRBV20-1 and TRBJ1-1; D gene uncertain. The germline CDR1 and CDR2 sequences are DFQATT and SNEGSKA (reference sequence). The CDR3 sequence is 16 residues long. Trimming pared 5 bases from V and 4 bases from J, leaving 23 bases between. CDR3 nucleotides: TGCAGTGCTCTCCCCCATGATTTTAAAAGTGGCACTGAAGCTTTCTTT. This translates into CSALPHDFKSGTEAFF.

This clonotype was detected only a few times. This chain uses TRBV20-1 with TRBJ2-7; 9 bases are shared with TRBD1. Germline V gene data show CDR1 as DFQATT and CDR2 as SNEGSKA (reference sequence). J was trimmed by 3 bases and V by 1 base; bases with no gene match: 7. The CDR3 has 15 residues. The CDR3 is CSARGIGQGLYEQYF. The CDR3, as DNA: TGCAGTGCTAGAGGGATTGGACAGGGGCTCTACGAGCAGTACTTC.

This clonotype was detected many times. The CDR3 loop is CATSLASTWTRRTIRTQYF. As DNA, the CDR3 is TGTGCCACCAGCTTGGCGTCTACATGGACCCGGAGAACGATCCGGACCCAGTACTTC. This chain uses TRBV15 with TRBJ2-5; D is unresolved. The V gene lost 5 bases and the J gene lost 7 bases, with 32 bases spanning the gap. The CDR3 contains 19 residues. Germline V gives CDR1 LNHNV, CDR2 YYDKDF (reference sequence).

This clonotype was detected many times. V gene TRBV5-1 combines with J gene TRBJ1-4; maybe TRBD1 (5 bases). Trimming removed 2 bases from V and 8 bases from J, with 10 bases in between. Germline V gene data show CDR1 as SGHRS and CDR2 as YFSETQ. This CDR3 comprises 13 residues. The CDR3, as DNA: TGCGCCAGCAGCTTTGGGGGGGACGAAAAACTGTTTTTT. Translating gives CASSFGGDEKLFF.

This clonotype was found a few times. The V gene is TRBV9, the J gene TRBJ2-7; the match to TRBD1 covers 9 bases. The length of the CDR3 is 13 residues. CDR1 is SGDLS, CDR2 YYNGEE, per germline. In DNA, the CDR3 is TGTGCTATGGGGGGACAGGGCACCTACGAGCAGTACTTC. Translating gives CAMGGQGTYEQYF.

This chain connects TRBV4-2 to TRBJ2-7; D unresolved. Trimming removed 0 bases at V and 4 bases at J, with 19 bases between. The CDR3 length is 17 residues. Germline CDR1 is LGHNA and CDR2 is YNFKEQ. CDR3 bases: TGTGCCAGCAGCCAAGAGGCTTGGGCGACCATTCCGTACGAGCAGTACTTC. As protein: CASSQEAWATIPYEQYF.

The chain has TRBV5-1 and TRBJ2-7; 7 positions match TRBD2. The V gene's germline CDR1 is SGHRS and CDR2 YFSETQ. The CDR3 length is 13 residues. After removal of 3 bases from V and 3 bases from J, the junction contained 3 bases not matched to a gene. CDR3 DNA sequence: TGCGCCAGCAGCTATGGACTAGTCTACGAGCAGTACTTC. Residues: CASSYGLVYEQYF.

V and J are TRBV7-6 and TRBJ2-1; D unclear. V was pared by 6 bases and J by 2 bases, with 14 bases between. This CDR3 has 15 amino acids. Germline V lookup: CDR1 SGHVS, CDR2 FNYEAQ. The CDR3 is CASSTTQAPYNEQFF. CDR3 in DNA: TGTGCCAGCAGTACGACCCAGGCCCCCTACAATGAGCAGTTCTTC. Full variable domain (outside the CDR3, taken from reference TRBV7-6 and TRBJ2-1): GAGVSQSPRYKVTKRGQDVALRCDPISGHVSLYWYRQALGQGPEFLTYFNYEAQQDKSGLPNDRFSAERPEGSISTLTIQRTEQRDSAMYRCASSTTQAPYNEQFFGPGTRLTVL.

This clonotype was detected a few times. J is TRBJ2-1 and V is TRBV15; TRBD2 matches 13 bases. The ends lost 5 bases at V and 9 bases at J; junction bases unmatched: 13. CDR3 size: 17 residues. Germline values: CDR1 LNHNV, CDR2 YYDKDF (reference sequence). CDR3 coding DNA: TGTGCCACCAGCGGTCTCAGGACTAGCGGGAGAGTCGGTGAGCAGTTCTTC. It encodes CATSGLRTSGRVGEQFF.

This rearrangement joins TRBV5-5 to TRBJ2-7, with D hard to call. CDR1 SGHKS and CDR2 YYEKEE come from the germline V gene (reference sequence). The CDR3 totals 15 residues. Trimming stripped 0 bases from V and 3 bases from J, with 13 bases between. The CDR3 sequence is CASSLAKSDYYEQYF. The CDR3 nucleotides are TGTGCCAGCAGCTTGGCCAAGTCGGATTACTACGAGCAGTACTTC. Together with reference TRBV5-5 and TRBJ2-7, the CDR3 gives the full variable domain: DAGVTQSPTHLIKTRGQQVTLRCSPISGHKSVSWYQQVLGQGPQFIFQYYEKEERGRGNFPDRFSARQFPNYSSELNVNALLLGDSALYLCASSLAKSDYYEQYFGPGTRLTVT.

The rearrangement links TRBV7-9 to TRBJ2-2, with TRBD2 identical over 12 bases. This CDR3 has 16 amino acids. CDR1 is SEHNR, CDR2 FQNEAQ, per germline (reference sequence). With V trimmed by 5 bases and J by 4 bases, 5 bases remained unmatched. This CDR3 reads CASSPKTSGSTGELFF. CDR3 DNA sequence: TGTGCCAGCAGCCCGAAGACTAGCGGGAGCACCGGGGAGCTGTTTTTT.

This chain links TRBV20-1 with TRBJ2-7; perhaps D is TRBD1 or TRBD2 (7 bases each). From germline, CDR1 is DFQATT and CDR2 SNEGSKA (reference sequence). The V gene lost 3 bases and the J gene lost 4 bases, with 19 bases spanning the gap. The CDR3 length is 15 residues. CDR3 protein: CSARAPRQGLYEQYF. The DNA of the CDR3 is TGCAGTGCTAGGGCCCCCAGACAGGGACTATACGAGCAGTACTTC.

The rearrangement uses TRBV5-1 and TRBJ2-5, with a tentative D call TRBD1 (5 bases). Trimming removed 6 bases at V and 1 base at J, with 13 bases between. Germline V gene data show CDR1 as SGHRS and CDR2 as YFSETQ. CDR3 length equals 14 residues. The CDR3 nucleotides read TGCGCCAGCACTGGGGCCCATGCCCAAGAGACCCAGTACTTC. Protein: CASTGAHAQETQYF.

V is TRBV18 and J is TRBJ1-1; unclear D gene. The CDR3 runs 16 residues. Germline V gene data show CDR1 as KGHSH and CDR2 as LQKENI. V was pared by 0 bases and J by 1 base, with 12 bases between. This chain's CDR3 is CASSPPIRATNTEAFF. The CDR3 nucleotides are TGTGCCAGCTCACCACCTATAAGGGCGACGAACACTGAAGCTTTCTTT.

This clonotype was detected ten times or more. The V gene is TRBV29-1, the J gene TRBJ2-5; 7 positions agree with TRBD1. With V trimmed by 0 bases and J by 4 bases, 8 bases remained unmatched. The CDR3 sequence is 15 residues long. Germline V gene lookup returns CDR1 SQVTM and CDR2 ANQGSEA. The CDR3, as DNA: TGCAGCGTTGAAGATCACAGGGGCAGGGGAGAGACCCAGTACTTC. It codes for CSVEDHRGRGETQYF.

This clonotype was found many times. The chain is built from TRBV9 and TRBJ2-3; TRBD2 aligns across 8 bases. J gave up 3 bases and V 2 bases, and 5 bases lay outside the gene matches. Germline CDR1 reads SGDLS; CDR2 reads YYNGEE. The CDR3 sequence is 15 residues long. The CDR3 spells CASSVSSGRTDTQYF. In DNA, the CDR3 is TGTGCCAGCAGCGTTTCGAGCGGGAGAACAGATACGCAGTATTTT.

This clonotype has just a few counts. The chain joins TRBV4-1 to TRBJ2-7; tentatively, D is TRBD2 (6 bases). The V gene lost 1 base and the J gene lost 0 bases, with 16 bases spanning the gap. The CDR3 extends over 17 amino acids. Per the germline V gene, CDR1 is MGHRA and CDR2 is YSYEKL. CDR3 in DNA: TGCGCCAGCAGCCAAGGGGATGGACTACCCAACTCCTACGAGCAGTACTTC. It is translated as CASSQGDGLPNSYEQYF.

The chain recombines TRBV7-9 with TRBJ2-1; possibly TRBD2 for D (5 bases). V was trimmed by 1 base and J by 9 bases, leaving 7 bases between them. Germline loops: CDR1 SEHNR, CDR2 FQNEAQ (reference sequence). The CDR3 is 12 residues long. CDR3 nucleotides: TGTGCCAGCAGCTTAGTTACTAGTGAGCAGTTCTTC. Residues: CASSLVTSEQFF.

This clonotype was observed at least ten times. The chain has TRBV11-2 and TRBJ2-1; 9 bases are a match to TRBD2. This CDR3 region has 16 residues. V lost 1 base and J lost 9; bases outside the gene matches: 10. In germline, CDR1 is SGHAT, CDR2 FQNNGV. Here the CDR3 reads CASSLVAGVVTTEQFF. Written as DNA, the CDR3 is TGTGCCAGCAGCTTAGTAGCGGGAGTCGTTACAACTGAGCAGTTCTTC. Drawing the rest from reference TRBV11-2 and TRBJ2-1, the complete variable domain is EAGVAQSPRYKIIEKRQSVAFWCNPISGHATLYWYQQILGQGPKLLIQFQNNGVVDDSQLPKDRFSAERLKGVDSTLKIQPAKLEDSAVYLCASSLVAGVVTTEQFFGPGTRLTVL.

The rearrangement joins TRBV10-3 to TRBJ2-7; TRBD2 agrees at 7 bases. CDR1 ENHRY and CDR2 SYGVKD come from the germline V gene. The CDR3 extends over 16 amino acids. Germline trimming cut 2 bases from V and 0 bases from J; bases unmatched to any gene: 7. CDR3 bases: TGTGCCATCAGTGAGGTCGTCGGGAGGAGCTCCTACGAGCAGTACTTC. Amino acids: CAISEVVGRSSYEQYF.

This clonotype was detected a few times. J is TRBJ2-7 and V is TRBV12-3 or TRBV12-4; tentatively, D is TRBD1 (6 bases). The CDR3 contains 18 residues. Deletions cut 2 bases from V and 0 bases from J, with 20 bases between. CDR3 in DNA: TGTGCCAGCAGTTTATCCCACCATAGAGCAGGGGACTCCTACGAGCAGTACTTC. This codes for CASSLSHHRAGDSYEQYF.

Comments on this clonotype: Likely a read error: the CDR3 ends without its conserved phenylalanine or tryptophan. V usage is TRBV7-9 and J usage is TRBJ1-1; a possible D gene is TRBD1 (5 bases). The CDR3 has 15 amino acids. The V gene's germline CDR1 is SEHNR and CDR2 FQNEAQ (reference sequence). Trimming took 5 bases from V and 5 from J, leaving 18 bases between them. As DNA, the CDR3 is TGTGCCAGCAGCAACTACTTAACAGGAAGGACTGAAGCTTTCCTT. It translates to CASSNYLTGRTEAFL.

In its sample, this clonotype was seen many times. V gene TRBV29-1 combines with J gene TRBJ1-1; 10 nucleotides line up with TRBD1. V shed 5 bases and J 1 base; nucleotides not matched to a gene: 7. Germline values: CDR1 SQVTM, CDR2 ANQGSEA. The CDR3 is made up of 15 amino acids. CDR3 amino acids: CSVYAGTGANTEAFF. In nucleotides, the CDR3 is TGCAGCGTTTATGCCGGGACAGGGGCGAACACTGAAGCTTTCTTT. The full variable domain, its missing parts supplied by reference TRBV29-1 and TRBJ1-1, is SAVISQKPSRDICQRGTSLTIQCQVDSQVTMMFWYRQQPGQSLTLIATANQGSEATYESGFVIDKFPISRPNLTFSTLTVSNMSPEDSSIYLCSVYAGTGANTEAFFGQGTRLTVV.

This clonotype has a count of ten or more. Here the CDR3 reads CASSLSTPYEQYF. For the CDR3, the DNA is TGTGCCAGCAGCCTCTCCACTCCTTACGAGCAGTACTTC. The V gene is TRBV27, the J gene TRBJ2-7; D is unclear. Trimming removed 6 bases from V and 4 bases from J, with 13 bases in between. CDR3 size: 13 residues. Germline CDR1 MNHEY, CDR2 SMNVEV (reference sequence).

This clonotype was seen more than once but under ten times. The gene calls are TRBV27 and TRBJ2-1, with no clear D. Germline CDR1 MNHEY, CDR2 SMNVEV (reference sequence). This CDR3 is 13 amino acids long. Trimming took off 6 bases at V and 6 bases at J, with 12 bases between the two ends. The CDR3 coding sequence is TGTGCCAGCAGCCCCGGGCGCCTCAATGAGCAGTTCTTC. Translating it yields CASSPGRLNEQFF.

The CDR3 nucleotides are TGTGCCAGCAGCTTAGCGCTCCAACGGGACCATTTAGGGGAGCAGTACTTC. Translated: CASSLALQRDHLGEQYF. V gene TRBV7-9 combines with J gene TRBJ2-7; D might be TRBD1 or TRBD2, each matching 5 bases. The germline gives CDR1 SEHNR, CDR2 FQNEAQ (reference sequence). The CDR3 has 17 amino acids. Between the trimmed V and J ends, which lost 0 bases and 7 bases, there was a span of 22 bases.

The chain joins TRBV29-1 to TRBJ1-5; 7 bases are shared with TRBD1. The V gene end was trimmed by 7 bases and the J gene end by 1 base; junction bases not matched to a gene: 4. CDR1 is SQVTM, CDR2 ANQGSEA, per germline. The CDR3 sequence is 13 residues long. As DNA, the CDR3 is TGCAGCGGATCGACAGGGAGCAATCAGCCCCAGCATTTT. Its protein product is CSGSTGSNQPQHF.

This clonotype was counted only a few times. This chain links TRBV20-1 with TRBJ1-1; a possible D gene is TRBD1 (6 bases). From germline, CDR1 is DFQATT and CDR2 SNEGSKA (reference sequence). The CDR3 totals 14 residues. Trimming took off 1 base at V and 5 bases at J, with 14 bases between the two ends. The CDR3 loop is CSARASGVGTEAFF. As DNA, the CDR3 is TGCAGTGCTAGAGCTTCAGGGGTTGGAACTGAAGCTTTCTTT.